This T cell receptor beta chain was obtained from a study of cytomegalovirus exposure and HLA in healthy donors. CDR3 length: 16 residues. Germline V gene sequence: CDR1 MNHEY, CDR2 SVGAGI. The germline V and J ends were trimmed by 2 bases and 8 bases, with 21 bases remaining between them. Donors came from a validation cohort of over a hundred subjects, distinct from the first 666-subject cohort. This clone was seen a handful of times. Clones were read by immunoSEQ multiplex PCR, and TCRdb kept only the in-frame ones, dropping some. Among fewer than 200,000 clones listed, 85% to 90% were seen once. The TCR sequence derives from a woman aged 25 to 39 in good health and CMV-seronegative. This sequence joins TRBV6-5 and TRBJ1-2; possibly TRBD1 for D (5 bases). Material: PBMCs. The chain's CDR3 is CASSYMSPVGARGYTF. CDR3 DNA: TGTGCCAGCAGTTACATGTCTCCGGTAGGGGCGAGGGGCTACACCTTC.